This TCR beta chain was obtained from a study of long-term antiretroviral therapy in people with HIV. Study summary: Initial samples were collected about a decade before the 2015 immediate-ART recommendation.

Trimming stripped 7 bases from V and 4 bases from J, with 19 bases between. Per germline, CDR1 SQVTM and CDR2 ANQGSEA. This CDR3 region has 14 residues. Survey level was the resolution at which the v3.0 immunoSEQ assay ran. The protocol was immunoSEQ multiplex PCR, while the TCRdb copy is restricted to in-frame clones and leaves out a portion. Of 7,500 to 10,000 clones detected, more than 80% appear once; the ten largest clones hold about a sixth. The sample consisted of unsorted PBMCs, taken 0.7 years after starting antiretroviral therapy. This receptor was identified in a man between 40 and 49 years old with HIV. This sequence joins TRBV29-1 and TRBJ1-2, with D perhaps matching TRBD1 (5 bases). In DNA, the CDR3 is TGCAGCGCGGATGGGACCTCGGAACCCTATGGCTACACCTTC. It yields the protein CSADGTSEPYGYTF.